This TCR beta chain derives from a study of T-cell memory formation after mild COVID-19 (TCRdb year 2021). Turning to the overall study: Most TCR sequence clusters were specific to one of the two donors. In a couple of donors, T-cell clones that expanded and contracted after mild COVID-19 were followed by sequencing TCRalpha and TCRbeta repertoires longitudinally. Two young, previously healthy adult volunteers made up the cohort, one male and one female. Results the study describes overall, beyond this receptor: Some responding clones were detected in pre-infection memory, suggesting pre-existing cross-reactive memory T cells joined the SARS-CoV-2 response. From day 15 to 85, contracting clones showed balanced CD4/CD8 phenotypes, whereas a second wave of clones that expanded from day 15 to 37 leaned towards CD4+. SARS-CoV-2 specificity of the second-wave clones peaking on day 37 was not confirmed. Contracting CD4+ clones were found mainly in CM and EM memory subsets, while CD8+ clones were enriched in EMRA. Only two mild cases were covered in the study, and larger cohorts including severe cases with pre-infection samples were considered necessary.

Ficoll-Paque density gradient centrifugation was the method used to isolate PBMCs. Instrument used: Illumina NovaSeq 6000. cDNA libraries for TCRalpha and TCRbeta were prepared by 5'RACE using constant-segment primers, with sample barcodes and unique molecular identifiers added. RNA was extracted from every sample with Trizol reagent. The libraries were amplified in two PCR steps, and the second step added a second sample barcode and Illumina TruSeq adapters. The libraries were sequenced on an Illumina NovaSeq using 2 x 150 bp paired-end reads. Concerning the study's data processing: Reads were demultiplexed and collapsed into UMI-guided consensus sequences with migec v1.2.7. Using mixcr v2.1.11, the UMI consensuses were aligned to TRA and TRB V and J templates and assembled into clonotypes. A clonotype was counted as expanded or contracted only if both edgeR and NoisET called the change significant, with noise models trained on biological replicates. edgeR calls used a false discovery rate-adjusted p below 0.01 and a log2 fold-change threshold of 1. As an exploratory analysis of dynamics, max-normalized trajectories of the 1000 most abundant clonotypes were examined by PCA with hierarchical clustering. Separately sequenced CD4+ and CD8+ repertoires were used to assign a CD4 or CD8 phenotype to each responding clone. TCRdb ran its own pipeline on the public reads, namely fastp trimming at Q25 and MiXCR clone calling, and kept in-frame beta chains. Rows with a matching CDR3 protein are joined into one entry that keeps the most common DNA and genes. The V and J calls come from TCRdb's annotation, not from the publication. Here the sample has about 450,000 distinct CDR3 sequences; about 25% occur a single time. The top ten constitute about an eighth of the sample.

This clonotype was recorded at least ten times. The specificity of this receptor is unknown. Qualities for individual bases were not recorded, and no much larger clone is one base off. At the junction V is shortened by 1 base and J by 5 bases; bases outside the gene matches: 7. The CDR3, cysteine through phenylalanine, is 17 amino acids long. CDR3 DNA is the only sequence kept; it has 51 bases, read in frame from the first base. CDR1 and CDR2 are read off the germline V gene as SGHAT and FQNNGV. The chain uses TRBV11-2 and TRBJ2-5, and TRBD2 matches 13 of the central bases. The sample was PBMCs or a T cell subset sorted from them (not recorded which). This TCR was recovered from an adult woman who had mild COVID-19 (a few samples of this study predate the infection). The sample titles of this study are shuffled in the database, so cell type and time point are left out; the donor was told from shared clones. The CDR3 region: CASSLGRTSGGAETQYF. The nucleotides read TGTGCCAGCAGCTTAGGAAGGACTAGCGGGGGCGCGGAGACCCAGTACTTC.